The sequence of this T cell receptor (beta chain) was determined in a study of shared clonotypes between healthy human individuals. Trimming shortened V by 2 bases and J by 8 bases, and 9 bases separated the two germline ends. Germline loops: CDR1 MGHRA, CDR2 YSYEKL. The CDR3 is 13 amino acids. The data were produced by immunoSEQ multiplex PCR, yet TCRdb's version contains in-frame clones alone and is incomplete. Here the sample spans 1 million to 1.3 million clones, 75% to 85% being singletons. Points on this clone: The antigen is not known.

Study-level results: Non-shared clonotypes displayed generation probabilities falling below those of clonotypes present in all four donors.

The sequence was collected from a man between 18 and 29 years old in good health. Some clones in this sample may be carry-over from other donors' samples. The chain has TRBV4-1 and TRBJ1-4; D gene ambiguous. The source material was memory CD4+ T cells from PBMCs. The subset is: CD45RA-negative fraction. The CDR3 reads CASSQLSPEKLFF. CDR3 DNA: TGCGCCAGCAGCCAACTCTCCCCGGAAAAACTGTTTTTT.